The present T cell receptor beta chain was sequenced within a study of T cells in Graves' hyperthyroidism and ophthalmopathy. Findings and limits, study-wide: Before onset, by a median of approximately 6.8 months, the model predicted ophthalmopathy. Most thyroid clonotypes with frequency above 0.001 were detected in blood.

TCR beta CDR3 regions were amplified from RNA transcripts. A set of HTBI primers served as the primers for a first-round RT-PCR of the TCR CDR3. Via MiXCR, TCRdb re-called the multiplex PCR reads, giving one row per CDR3 protein. Counted here are around 570,000 distinct CDR3 sequences, just under 20% occurring once; the ten biggest clones make up less than 55%. Clinical symptoms, serum thyroxine, TRAb, thyroid ultrasound and orbital computed tomography established diagnosis. The germline gives CDR1 MDHEN, CDR2 SYDVKM. The CDR3 has 15 residues. V shed 5 bases and J 6 bases; nucleotides not matched to a gene: 7. For this clonotype: Its specificity is unknown.

This receptor was identified in a middle-aged man with Graves' ophthalmopathy. Source material: blood. The rearrangement uses TRBV28 and TRBJ2-2, with 9 bases identical to TRBD2. The CDR3, as DNA: TGTGCCAGCAGTCCCCAGGGCGGGAGGGCCGGGGAGCTGTTTTTT. It yields the protein CASSPQGGRAGELFF.